A single T cell receptor beta chain is shown here with its context. CDR1 and CDR2 (germline): SGHRS, YFSETQ. This CDR3 has 16 residues. After removal of 0 bases from V and 4 bases from J, the junction contained 5 bases not matched to a gene. Libraries were prepared by immunoSEQ multiplex PCR; TCRdb keeps only in-frame clonotypes and omits some of them. Of thousands of clones in the sample, roughly nine tenths were seen once. The data were obtained in a study of blood T cell repertoires in COVID-19. Sequencing was done on a sample of peripheral blood. The source of this sequence is a man between 65 and 80 years old with active COVID-19. V is TRBV5-1 and J is TRBJ1-3, with 9 bases fitting TRBD1. The CDR3 region has the DNA TGCGCCAGCAGCTTGGTTGGACAGGGGAGGGGAAACACCATATATTTT. Translating gives CASSLVGQGRGNTIYF.